The 14 T cell receptor beta chains listed next were all sequenced from one sample in a study of PD-1 blockade in mismatch repair-deficient tumors. TCRdb keeps only in-frame clones here, not all; method: immunoSEQ multiplex PCR. The data contain fewer than 20,000 clones, 65% to 85% of them singletons. The sample was PBMCs, taken 4 weeks after starting pembrolizumab. The receptors derive from an adult with mismatch repair-deficient cancer.

The chain employs TRBV7-2 and TRBJ2-5, with D tentatively TRBD1 (6 bases). Trimming took off 1 base at V and 0 bases at J, with 12 bases between the two ends. Germline V CDR1 and CDR2: SGHTA, FQGNSA. This CDR3 spans 16 amino acids. CDR3 region: CASSLGSGGYQETQYF. DNA of the CDR3: TGTGCCAGCAGCTTAGGTTCTGGGGGCTACCAAGAGACCCAGTACTTC. The entire variable domain, with the rest obtained from reference TRBV7-2 and TRBJ2-5, is as follows: GAGVSQSPSNKVTEKGKDVELRCDPISGHTALYWYRQSLGQGLEFLIYFQGNSAPDKSGLPSDRFSAERTGGSVSTLTIQRTQQEDSAVYLCASSLGSGGYQETQYFGPGTRLLVL.

This clone was counted a few times. The V gene is TRBV4-1, the J gene TRBJ2-7, with D uncertain. V shed 0 bases and J shed 9 bases, with 15 bases lying between them. CDR1 and CDR2 (germline): MGHRA, YSYEKL. This CDR3 comprises 14 residues. Here the CDR3 DNA reads TGCGCCAGCAGCCAAGAATGGCTGGCTCTGGTGCAGTACTTC. This gives the protein CASSQEWLALVQYF.

The chain has TRBV11-2 and TRBJ2-7, with TRBD2 identical over 7 bases. CDR1 and CDR2 (germline): SGHAT, FQNNGV. The V segment lost 3 bases and the J segment 12 bases; nucleotides outside the gene matches: 14. The length of the CDR3 is 14 residues. CDR3 sequence reads: CASSLVFAGEALYF. The CDR3 DNA is TGTGCCAGCAGCTTGGTGTTTGCGGGAGAAGCCCTGTACTTC.

This clone appeared a single time. The V and J genes are TRBV5-1 and TRBJ2-3; TRBD1 aligns across 9 bases. The CDR3 is made up of 15 amino acids. J lost 2 bases, V lost 4 bases, and 5 bases had no gene match. In germline, CDR1 is SGHRS, CDR2 YFSETQ. CDR3 in DNA: TGCGCCAGCAGCGTCCGGGACAGGGTCACAGATACGCAGTATTTT. This encodes CASSVRDRVTDTQYF.

In its sample, this clone was seen once. The chain couples TRBV18 to TRBJ1-4; D is unresolved. CDR1 KGHSH and CDR2 LQKENI come from the germline V gene. This CDR3 region has 16 residues. V was shortened by 5 bases and J by 1 base, with 14 bases between the two germline ends. CDR3 region: CASSAHAPGTNEKLFF. The CDR3 DNA sequence: TGTGCCAGCTCAGCCCATGCTCCCGGAACTAATGAAAAACTGTTTTTT.

The chain recombines TRBV5-1 with TRBJ2-1, with D possibly TRBD2 on 5 matching bases. Trimming pared 1 base from V and 0 bases from J, leaving 8 bases between. CDR1 is SGHRS and CDR2 is YFSETQ in the germline V gene. The CDR3 loop spans 15 amino acids. CDR3 sequence (DNA): TGCGCCAGCAGCTTGCAACTAGACTCCTACAATGAGCAGTTCTTC. It translates to CASSLQLDSYNEQFF. Drawing the rest from reference TRBV5-1 and TRBJ2-1, the complete variable domain is KAGVTQTPRYLIKTRGQQVTLSCSPISGHRSVSWYQQTPGQGLQFLFEYFSETQRNKGNFPGRFSGRQFSNSRSEMNVSTLELGDSALYLCASSLQLDSYNEQFFGPGTRLTVL.

The rearrangement links TRBV13 to TRBJ1-1, with a tentative D call TRBD1 (5 bases). Trimming cost V 5 bases and J 1 base, with 8 bases left between them. CDR1 PRHDT and CDR2 FYEKMQ come from the germline V gene (reference sequence). The CDR3 runs 13 residues. The CDR3 DNA sequence: TGTGCCAGCAGCGCCGGGGGGAACACTGAAGCTTTCTTT. Translation gives CASSAGGNTEAFF.

The rearrangement uses TRBV6-5 and TRBJ2-5; possibly TRBD2 for D (5 bases). CDR1 MNHEY and CDR2 SVGAGI come from the germline V gene. V was pared by 5 bases and J by 2 bases, with 12 bases between. There are 14 residues in the CDR3. CDR3 loop: CASSTQRQQETQYF. The CDR3 nucleotides read TGTGCCAGCAGTACCCAGCGGCAACAAGAGACCCAGTACTTC.

This chain joins TRBV21-1 and TRBJ2-7; the table's D call, TRBD1, has no DNA check behind it. TRBV21-1 is annotated as a pseudogene. CDR3 length: 17 residues. CDR3 sequence: CASTKGTGGPSPYEQYF. The DNA of the CDR3 is TGTGCCAGCACCAAGGGGACAGGGGGCCCTAGCCCTTACGAGCAGTACTTC.

CDR3 bases: TGTGCCAGCAGTTCGGGAGTGAACACTGAAGCTTTCTTT. Amino acids: CASSSGVNTEAFF. The gene calls are TRBV6-5 and TRBJ1-1; unclear D gene. Per germline, CDR1 MNHEY and CDR2 SVGAGI. CDR3 length: 13 amino acids. V was clipped by 4 bases and J by 0 bases, with 6 bases between them.

This chain uses TRBV28 with TRBJ1-1, with no clear D. V shed 3 bases and J shed 7 bases, with 12 bases lying between them. The CDR3 is 13 amino acids. Germline V CDR1 and CDR2: MDHEN, SYDVKM. The DNA of the CDR3 is TGTGCCAGCAGTTTGCCCCTCGGCGGTGAAGCTTTCTTT. It codes for CASSLPLGGEAFF.

The rearrangement joins TRBV7-2 to TRBJ2-3, with D hard to call. The V and J ends lost 6 bases and 1 base respectively, with 11 bases between them. The V gene's germline CDR1 is SGHTA and CDR2 FQGNSA. The length of the CDR3 is 14 residues. The CDR3 sequence: CASSISRGTDTQYF. The CDR3 DNA reads as TGTGCCAGCAGTATATCTCGGGGCACAGATACGCAGTATTTT.

This chain links TRBV10-3 with TRBJ1-4, with D perhaps matching TRBD1 (5 bases). The germline V and J ends were trimmed by 2 bases and 10 bases, with 14 bases remaining between them. There are 14 residues in the CDR3. CDR1 is ENHRY and CDR2 is SYGVKD in the germline V gene. The CDR3, as DNA: TGTGCCATCAGTGAGACAGGAGTGGAAGGAAAACTGTTTTTT. Its protein is CAISETGVEGKLFF.

The chain links TRBV7-2 to TRBJ2-5; perhaps TRBD1 as D (6 bases). Germline V CDR1 and CDR2: SGHTA, FQGNSA. CDR3 size: 15 residues. Trimming pared 2 bases from V and 5 bases from J, leaving 15 bases between. CDR3 in amino acids: CASSLSRGIPETQYF. As DNA, the CDR3 is TGTGCCAGCAGCTTATCCAGGGGAATCCCCGAGACCCAGTACTTC.